The T cell receptor (beta chain) under discussion was sequenced for a study of spatial heterogeneity in lung cancer. Study-wide points: Estimation of coverage gave values of approximately 6.8% for alpha and approximately 12% for beta chains in tumor T cells. Higher tumor mutation counts went along with higher counts of expanded intratumoral alpha and beta TCRs.

The length of the CDR3 is 13 residues. Germline V CDR1 and CDR2: KGHDR, SFDVKD. Time point reported: sample taken at primary tumor resection. Donors were around 70 untreated early-stage non-small cell lung cancer patients. Whole RNA from tumor, nontumor lung or frozen PBMC was sequenced unsorted. The presence of a unique molecular identifier marked each TCR cDNA molecule. TCRdb analysed the 5' RACE reads with MiXCR anew, one entry per CDR3 protein. Of around 21,000 distinct CDR3 sequences in the sample, around 5% were seen once. In its sample, this clonotype was seen a few times. Antigen unknown. A much bigger clone sits one base away, suggesting this may be a read error.

The clonotype was recovered from a male donor with early-stage non-small cell lung cancer. The chain has TRBV24-1 and TRBJ2-1, with D uncertain. The sample in question was lung tumor tissue, obtained at surgery. The CDR3 nucleotides read TGTGTCACCAGTGCCCTCGCTAACAAGAAGCAGTTCTTC. Encoded protein: CVTSALANKKQFF.